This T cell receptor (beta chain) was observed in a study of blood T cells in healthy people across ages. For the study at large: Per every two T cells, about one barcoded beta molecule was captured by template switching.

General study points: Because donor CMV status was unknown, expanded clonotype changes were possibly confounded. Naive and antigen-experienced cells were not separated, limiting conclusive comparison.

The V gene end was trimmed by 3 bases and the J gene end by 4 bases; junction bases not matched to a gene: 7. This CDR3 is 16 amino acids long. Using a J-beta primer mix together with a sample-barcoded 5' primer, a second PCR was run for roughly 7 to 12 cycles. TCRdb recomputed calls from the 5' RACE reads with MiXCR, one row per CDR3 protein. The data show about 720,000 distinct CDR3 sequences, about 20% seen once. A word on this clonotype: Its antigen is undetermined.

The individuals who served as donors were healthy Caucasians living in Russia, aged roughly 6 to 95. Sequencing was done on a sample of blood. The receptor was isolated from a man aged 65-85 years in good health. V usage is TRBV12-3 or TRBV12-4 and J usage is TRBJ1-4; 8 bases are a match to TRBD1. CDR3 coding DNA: TGTGCCAGCAGTTTCTTCACAGGGGGAGTTAATGAAAAACTGTTTTTT. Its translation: CASSFFTGGVNEKLFF.